The 11 T cell receptor beta chains given below trace back to one sample, sequenced in a study of blood T cell repertoires in COVID-19. TCRdb's table, derived via immunoSEQ multiplex PCR, lists solely in-frame clones and lacks some. Of 250,000 to 300,000 clones in the sample, about nine tenths were seen once. The sample comprised peripheral blood. These receptors were taken from a woman aged 45 to 65 who had recovered from COVID-19.

The chain carries TRBV21-1 and TRBJ1-1; the DNA was not used to check the table's D call, TRBD1. TRBV21-1 is assigned pseudogene status. The CDR3 runs 9 residues. CDR3 residues: CASRNRDFF. The CDR3 DNA is TGTGCCAGCAGAAACAGGGATTTCTTT.

The chain recombines TRBV11-2 with TRBJ2-3, with D possibly matching TRBD2 (6 bases). The germline V gene encodes CDR1 SGHAT and CDR2 FQNNGV. Trimming shortened V by 1 base and J by 5 bases, and 13 bases separated the two germline ends. CDR3 length: 15 amino acids. The DNA for the CDR3 is TGTGCCAGCAGCTTAGTGGGGGGAGCGGGAGATACGCAGTATTTT. Its protein is CASSLVGGAGDTQYF.

This chain links TRBV5-1 with TRBJ2-7; 9 nucleotides line up with TRBD1. V dropped 2 bases and J dropped 3; count of bases not matched to a gene: 3. The CDR3 is made up of 14 amino acids. Germline V gene data show CDR1 as SGHRS and CDR2 as YFSETQ. CDR3 DNA: TGCGCCAGCAGCTTAGGGACAGGGATCTACGAGCAGTACTTC. Translation gives CASSLGTGIYEQYF.

The CDR3: CASSFRRVCLEQYF. CDR3 in DNA: TGTGCCAGCAGTTTCCGCAGGGTTTGTCTCGAGCAGTACTTC. This sequence joins TRBV27 and TRBJ2-7, with D maybe TRBD1 (5 bases). The CDR3 runs 14 residues. Deletions cut 3 bases from V and 6 bases from J, with 15 bases between. In germline, CDR1 is MNHEY, CDR2 SMNVEV (reference sequence).

The chain joins TRBV27 to TRBJ1-2; D perhaps matches TRBD1 (5 bases). V was cut by 0 bases and J by 5 bases, with 19 bases left in between. The CDR3 totals 17 residues. Germline loops: CDR1 MNHEY, CDR2 SMNVEV (reference sequence). CDR3 protein: CASSLSTPAGGTYGYTF. In DNA, the CDR3 is TGTGCCAGCAGTTTATCCACGCCAGCGGGGGGAACATATGGCTACACCTTC.

The V and J genes are TRBV18 and TRBJ2-1; 8 nucleotides agree with TRBD1. Germline CDR1 reads KGHSH; CDR2 reads LQKENI. J was trimmed by 8 bases and V by 3 bases; bases with no gene match: 9. The CDR3 contains 15 residues. The CDR3 nucleotides read TGTGCCAGCTCACCGGAGGACAGGGTTCGGGATGAGCAGTTCTTC. Translation gives CASSPEDRVRDEQFF.

In nucleotides, the CDR3 is TGTGCCAGCAGCTGGTGGGAGACTAGCGGGAGTTTCTCCAATGAGCAGTTCTTC. This codes for CASSWWETSGSFSNEQFF. This chain links TRBV5-5 with TRBJ2-1; 12 positions agree with TRBD2. The length of the CDR3 is 18 residues. Germline-derived CDR1 and CDR2 are SGHKS and YYEKEE (reference sequence). The ends lost 3 bases at V and 6 bases at J; junction bases unmatched: 13. Drawing the rest from reference TRBV5-5 and TRBJ2-1, the complete variable domain is DAGVTQSPTHLIKTRGQQVTLRCSPISGHKSVSWYQQVLGQGPQFIFQYYEKEERGRGNFPDRFSARQFPNYSSELNVNALLLGDSALYLCASSWWETSGSFSNEQFFGPGTRLTVL.

The J gene is TRBJ2-6, the V gene TRBV27; 11 bases fit TRBD1. This CDR3 comprises 17 residues. The junction had 5 bases not matched to a gene; V was cut back by 6 bases and J by 1 base. Per germline, CDR1 MNHEY and CDR2 SMNVEV (reference sequence). The CDR3 here is CASRRTGGMSGANVLTF. The CDR3 DNA is TGTGCCAGCAGGAGGACAGGGGGCATGTCTGGGGCCAACGTCCTGACTTTC.

The chain uses TRBV6-5 and TRBJ1-3, with unresolved D. Germline lookup yields CDR1 MNHEY and CDR2 SVGAGI. V lost 8 bases to trimming and J lost 0 bases, with 14 bases between them. This CDR3 has 15 residues. The chain's CDR3 is CASAFDMSSGNTIYF. CDR3 DNA sequence: TGTGCCAGCGCGTTTGACATGAGCTCTGGAAACACCATATATTTT.

This clone was observed a few times. CDR3 protein: CASSTDTEAFF. In DNA, the CDR3 is TGTGCCAGCAGCACTGACACTGAAGCTTTCTTT. The rearrangement links TRBV7-2 to TRBJ1-1; D uncertain. This CDR3 comprises 11 residues. From germline, CDR1 is SGHTA and CDR2 FQGNSA. The V and J ends lost 5 bases and 3 bases respectively, with 4 bases between them.

The rearrangement joins TRBV7-3 to TRBJ1-1; the D is unclear. With 2 bases removed from V and 7 bases from J, the gap between germline ends came to 11 bases. The CDR3 is 13 amino acids. CDR1 and CDR2 from the germline V gene are SGHTA and FQGTGA. The CDR3 spells CASSLGRGLEAFF. The DNA for the CDR3 is TGTGCCAGCAGCTTAGGCAGAGGGCTTGAAGCTTTCTTT.